The sequence of this T cell receptor (beta chain) was determined in a study of cytomegalovirus exposure and HLA in healthy donors. Study background: Earlier sequencing of 150 million to 200 million T cells yielded approximately 100 million unique TCR beta sequences. For the approximately 420 genotyped donors, approximately 82% fell within the Caucasian-associated ancestry cluster.

60 Vbeta and 13 Jbeta primers were used in PCR. The data were produced by immunoSEQ multiplex PCR, yet TCRdb's version contains in-frame clones alone and is incomplete. The data hold around 85,000 clones, with around 70% observed a single time. V shed 6 bases and J 8 bases; nucleotides not matched to a gene: 10. Germline CDR1 reads SGHTA; CDR2 reads FQGTGA. The CDR3 is 15 amino acids. Study-wide points: Presence/absence analyses assumed roughly uniform sequencing depth across donors. In a later analysis, HLA-associated beta chains showed higher expansion and lower generation probabilities than comparable chains.

As concerns this clone: Its target is unknown.

Input material: PBMCs. The gene calls are TRBV7-3 and TRBJ2-1, with TRBD2 matching over 10 bases. This sequence originates from a man aged 30-40 years in good health and CMV-seropositive. The CDR3 reads CASSVAGGLGDEQFF. In nucleotides, the CDR3 is TGTGCCAGCAGTGTAGCGGGGGGCCTTGGGGATGAGCAGTTCTTC.